The 23 T cell receptor beta chains in this list originate from one sample, sequenced in a study of T cells in Graves' hyperthyroidism and ophthalmopathy (dated by TCRdb to the late 2010s). The library came from multiplex PCR. The sequencer was an Illumina HiSeq 2000. Amplification of TCR beta CDR3 regions was carried out from RNA transcripts. The TCR CDR3 was subjected to a first round of RT-PCR using the HTBI primer set and the Qiagen OneStep RT-PCR kit. The public reads were run again by TCRdb, first through fastp at Q25 and then through MiXCR, and only productive beta chains were kept. Merged by CDR3 protein, the rows form single entries marked with the most common genes and DNA. This sample has 96,000 or so distinct CDR3 sequences in its table, and about 51% of those were observed once. Roughly 26% of the sample is in the top ten clones. Sequencing input: blood. Source of these receptors: a woman aged 40 to 55 with Graves' hyperthyroidism.

This clonotype has only a few counts. The chain combines TRBV10-3 with TRBJ2-5; TRBD1 matches at 8 bases. The germline CDR1 and CDR2 sequences are ENHRY and SYGVKD. The CDR3 consists of 13 residues. Trimming at V came to 9 bases and at J to 4 bases, leaving 7 bases not matched to a gene. The CDR3 sequence is CAIQTGGGETQYF. CDR3 DNA sequence: TGTGCCATTCAAACAGGGGGAGGAGAGACCCAGTACTTC.

The V and J genes are TRBV20-1 and TRBJ2-7, with D possibly TRBD1 on 5 matching bases. The CDR3 sequence is 13 residues long. The germline gives CDR1 DFQATT, CDR2 SNEGSKA (reference sequence). Deletions cut 0 bases from V and 9 bases from J, with 15 bases between. In DNA form, the CDR3 reads TGCAGTGCTAGAGATGTCAGGGTCGCAGTGCAGTACTTC. This translates into CSARDVRVAVQYF.

This clonotype has only one observation. The V call is TRBV12-3 or TRBV12-4, the J call TRBJ1-2; no clear D gene. V was pared by 5 bases and J by 6 bases, with 13 bases between. This CDR3 comprises 13 residues. CDR3 amino acids: CASSPGLGDGYTF. The CDR3 nucleotides are TGTGCCAGCAGTCCCGGCCTTGGGGATGGCTACACCTTC.

The chain links TRBV7-2 to TRBJ1-1, with D possibly TRBD1 on 5 matching bases. This CDR3 has 13 residues. Deletions cut 4 bases from V and 8 bases from J, with 14 bases between. Per germline, CDR1 SGHTA and CDR2 FQGNSA. The CDR3 reads CASSSMGGREAFF. CDR3 in DNA: TGTGCCAGCAGCTCAATGGGGGGGAGGGAAGCTTTCTTT.

This chain uses TRBV13 with TRBJ2-7, with 7 bases fitting TRBD2. CDR3 length: 13 residues. From germline, CDR1 is PRHDT and CDR2 FYEKMQ (reference sequence). The ends lost 8 bases at V and 2 bases at J; junction bases unmatched: 6. The DNA for the CDR3 is TGTGCCAGCGTCCTGGCGGGAGCCTACGAGCAGTACTTC. As protein: CASVLAGAYEQYF.

J is TRBJ1-5 and V is TRBV6-5, with 7 bases lining up with TRBD1. Germline lookup yields CDR1 MNHEY and CDR2 SVGAGI. The CDR3 loop spans 17 amino acids. The V segment lost 4 bases and the J segment 7 bases; nucleotides outside the gene matches: 16. This chain's CDR3 is CASSSPKDRPYEQPQHF. CDR3 coding DNA: TGTGCCAGCAGTTCCCCTAAGGACAGGCCATACGAGCAGCCCCAGCATTTT.

The J gene is TRBJ2-5, the V gene TRBV7-9, with D possibly being TRBD1 or TRBD2 (5 bases each). This CDR3 has 14 residues. V shed 5 bases and J shed 9 bases, with 19 bases lying between them. CDR1 SEHNR and CDR2 FQNEAQ come from the germline V gene (reference sequence). CDR3 DNA: TGTGCCAGCAGCCAAGGCGACGGGACGGGGCCCCAGTACTTC. It is translated as CASSQGDGTGPQYF.

The V call is TRBV19, the J call TRBJ2-7; D uncertain. Per the germline V gene, CDR1 is LNHDA and CDR2 is SQIVND (reference sequence). The CDR3 extends over 13 amino acids. V was trimmed by 5 bases and J by 5 bases, leaving 13 bases between them. The CDR3 DNA sequence: TGTGCCAGTAGTGGTCCGGGTGCGGACGAGCAGTACTTC. It translates to CASSGPGADEQYF.

The chain carries TRBV4-1 and TRBJ2-1; 13 nucleotides match TRBD2. V shed 3 bases, J shed 7 bases, and the junction held 6 bases outside the gene matches. This CDR3 has 16 residues. Per the germline V gene, CDR1 is MGHRA and CDR2 is YSYEKL. CDR3 in DNA: TGCGCCAGCAGCCACCTACTAGCGGGAGGGAGGAATGAGCAGTTCTTC. This translates into CASSHLLAGGRNEQFF.

The CDR3 loop is CASSSTRDSVTNEKLFF. CDR3 nucleotide sequence: TGTGCCAGCAGCTCCACCCGGGACAGCGTAACTAATGAAAAACTGTTTTTT. V usage is TRBV7-2 and J usage is TRBJ1-4, with 7 nucleotides matching TRBD1. Germline loops: CDR1 SGHTA, CDR2 FQGNSA. The CDR3 totals 17 residues. J was trimmed by 1 base and V by 4 bases; bases with no gene match: 9.

In this sample, this clonotype turned up many times. The chain has TRBV12-3 or TRBV12-4 and TRBJ1-5, with 8 bases that match TRBD1. Trimming took 3 bases from V and 9 from J; bases not matched to a gene: 4. The CDR3 is 13 residues long. This CDR3 is CASSLTGAGPQHF. In nucleotides, the CDR3 is TGTGCCAGCAGTTTGACAGGGGCGGGGCCCCAGCATTTT.

This clonotype has at least ten counts. The chain carries TRBV20-1 and TRBJ1-1; unclear D gene. Looked up from germline, CDR1 is DFQATT and CDR2 is SNEGSKA (reference sequence). The CDR3 is made up of 14 amino acids. Trimming took off 3 bases at V and 0 bases at J, with 11 bases between the two ends. The CDR3 spells CSARRVRVNTEAFF. The CDR3 bases are TGCAGTGCTAGGAGGGTGAGGGTGAACACTGAAGCTTTCTTT.

The CDR3 reads CASSPPGDYTF. CDR3 in DNA: TGTGCCAGCAGCCCCCCCGGTGACTACACCTTC. J is TRBJ1-2 and V is TRBV7-2; no reliable D call. Germline CDR1 is SGHTA and CDR2 is FQGNSA. V was clipped by 5 bases and J by 10 bases, with 11 bases between them. The CDR3 is 11 residues long.

Note on this clonotype: Compared with germline, one end of the junction differs, possibly owing to a read error. The chain is built from TRBV29-1 and TRBJ2-6; 10 bases line up with TRBD1. The CDR3 is 13 residues long. The germline V gene has CDR1 SQVTM and CDR2 ANQGSEA. CDR3 bases: TGCAGCGTTGAAAGGACAGGGGGCAACGTCCTGACTTTC. Its translation: CSVERTGGNVLTF.

In regard to this clonotype: This may stem from a read error, because a much larger clone lies one nucleotide away. This chain uses TRBV5-1 with TRBJ2-7; possible D gene TRBD1, 6 bases. Germline V gives CDR1 SGHRS, CDR2 YFSETQ. CDR3 size: 12 residues. Trimming shortened V by 0 bases and J by 9 bases, and 10 bases separated the two germline ends. The CDR3 loop is CASSLEGVGQYF. For the CDR3, the DNA is TGCGCCAGCAGCTTGGAGGGGGTCGGGCAGTACTTC. The full variable domain, completed using reference TRBV5-1 and TRBJ2-7, is KAGVTQTPRYLIKTRGQQVTLSCSPISGHRSVSWYQQTPGQGLQFLFEYFSETQRNKGNFPGRFSGRQFSNSRSEMNVSTLELGDSALYLCASSLEGVGQYFGPGTRLTVT.

The chain combines TRBV20-1 with TRBJ1-1; possibly TRBD1 for D (5 bases). The V and J ends lost 3 bases and 1 base respectively, with 18 bases between them. CDR3 length: 16 amino acids. The germline V gene has CDR1 DFQATT and CDR2 SNEGSKA (reference sequence). The CDR3 region is CSARKRGGDANTEAFF. CDR3 DNA: TGCAGTGCTAGGAAAAGGGGCGGGGATGCGAACACTGAAGCTTTCTTT.

V is TRBV20-1 and J is TRBJ1-5; no clear D gene. The CDR3 covers 9 residues. Trimming took off 0 bases at V and 10 bases at J, with 1 base between the two ends. Germline V gene sequence: CDR1 DFQATT, CDR2 SNEGSKA (reference sequence). CDR3 sequence: CSARDPQHF. For the CDR3, the DNA is TGCAGTGCTAGAGATCCCCAGCATTTT.

This clonotype has ten or more counts. The rearrangement joins TRBV4-2 to TRBJ2-2, with D maybe TRBD2 (5 bases). Germline CDR1 reads LGHNA; CDR2 reads YNFKEQ. Deletions cut 4 bases from V and 7 bases from J, with 13 bases between. The CDR3 covers 14 residues. The CDR3 loop is CASSPTTRGGELFF. CDR3 in DNA: TGTGCCAGCAGCCCAACGACACGGGGCGGGGAGCTGTTTTTT.

Comments on this clonotype: A much larger clone lies one base from this, so it may be a read error. V usage is TRBV6-2 or TRBV6-3 and J usage is TRBJ1-1, with TRBD1 identical over 7 bases. Trimming took 8 bases from V and 3 from J; bases not matched to a gene: 12. The germline CDR1 and CDR2 sequences are MNHEY and SVGEGT. The CDR3 has 15 residues. The CDR3 loop is CASGPLLQGDTEAFF. The CDR3 region has the DNA TGTGCCAGCGGTCCGCTTCTCCAGGGGGACACTGAAGCTTTCTTT.

The chain carries TRBV6-1 and TRBJ2-5, with TRBD2 as a possible D gene (5 bases). In germline, CDR1 is MNHNS, CDR2 SASEGT. Trimming removed 4 bases from V and 2 bases from J, with 11 bases in between. The length of the CDR3 is 14 residues. DNA of the CDR3: TGTGCCAGCAGTGTAGAAAGGGAGCAAGAGACCCAGTACTTC. Its protein product is CASSVEREQETQYF.

Worth noting for this clonotype: The junction differs from germline at one of its ends, possibly a read error. The rearrangement joins TRBV2 to TRBJ1-4; perhaps TRBD1 as D (5 bases). The CDR3 spans 9 residues. CDR1 is SNHLY and CDR2 is FYNNEI in the germline V gene. CDR3 bases: TGTGCCAGCATGGGACTAGCGATTTTT. Protein product: CASMGLAIF.

The CDR3 DNA sequence: TGTGCCAGTAGACGGTCAGGGGAGGGGGAGCAGTACTTC. Encoded protein: CASRRSGEGEQYF. V gene TRBV19 combines with J gene TRBJ2-7; TRBD2 is a possible D gene (7 bases). The CDR3 extends over 13 amino acids. V was pared by 6 bases and J by 7 bases, with 16 bases between. Germline V gene data show CDR1 as LNHDA and CDR2 as SQIVND (reference sequence).

This chain links TRBV10-3 with TRBJ2-2; 11 bases line up with TRBD1. This CDR3 comprises 13 residues. V lost 11 bases and J lost 6; bases outside the gene matches: 5. CDR1 and CDR2 from the germline V gene are ENHRY and SYGVKD. In DNA form, the CDR3 reads TGTGCCGTACGGGACAGGGGGTCCGGGGAGCTGTTTTTT. This codes for CAVRDRGSGELFF.